These 24 T cell receptor beta chains originate from one sample sequenced in a study of CD8 T cells in Susac syndrome. After extraction with the RNeasy kit, about 0.5 to 1 ug of the RNA was reverse transcribed using random hexamers. TCRdb redid the calling of the immunoSEQ multiplex PCR reads with MiXCR, one entry per CDR3 protein. The sample contains 150,000 to 190,000 distinct CDR3 sequences, less than 97% of which appear only once. What was sequenced was CD8+ T cells from PBMCs. The receptors originated from a human donor with multiple sclerosis.

V gene TRBV19 combines with J gene TRBJ2-1, with D possibly being TRBD2 (6 bases). The CDR3 length is 14 residues. The V and J ends lost 5 bases and 3 bases respectively, with 11 bases between them. Germline V gives CDR1 LNHDA, CDR2 SQIVND (reference sequence). The DNA for the CDR3 is TGTGCCAGTAGTCATCAGGGACTCTACAATGAGCAGTTCTTC. Its protein is CASSHQGLYNEQFF. The variable domain in full, with the rest retrieved from reference TRBV19 and TRBJ2-1, is DGGITQSPKYLFRKEGQNVTLSCEQNLNHDAMYWYRQDPGQGLRLIYYSQIVNDFQKGDIAEGYSVSREKKESFPLTVTSAQKNPTAFYLCASSHQGLYNEQFFGPGTRLTVL.

The chain employs TRBV5-4 and TRBJ1-2; D is undetermined. Germline V gives CDR1 SGHNT, CDR2 YYREEE (reference sequence). Between the trimmed V and J ends, which lost 5 bases and 0 bases, there was a span of 20 bases. This CDR3 spans 17 amino acids. The CDR3 reads CASRRAFLESPNYGYTF. The CDR3 DNA sequence: TGTGCCAGCAGACGGGCCTTTCTGGAAAGCCCTAACTATGGCTACACCTTC.

The chain recombines TRBV12-3 or TRBV12-4 with TRBJ2-5; TRBD1 aligns across 7 bases. The CDR3 is made up of 14 amino acids. V gave up 5 bases and J gave up 2 bases; unmatched junction bases: 5. CDR3 residues: CASSPRDRQETQYF. CDR3 nucleotide sequence: TGTGCCAGCAGTCCCAGGGACAGACAAGAGACCCAGTACTTC.

The chain carries TRBV30 and TRBJ1-1; TRBD1 matches 9 bases. The CDR3 length is 14 residues. CDR1 GTSNPN and CDR2 SVGIG come from the germline V gene (reference sequence). With 7 bases clipped from V and 4 bases from J, the junction kept 10 bases outside the gene matches. The CDR3: CAFLRDRVPTEAFF. As DNA, the CDR3 is TGTGCCTTCCTCCGGGACAGGGTACCCACTGAAGCTTTCTTT.

The J gene is TRBJ1-2, the V gene TRBV4-1; D call uncertain. This CDR3 has 16 amino acids. The germline gives CDR1 MGHRA, CDR2 YSYEKL. V was pared by 0 bases and J by 2 bases, with 13 bases between. This CDR3 reads CASSQDRGRSNYGYTF. The CDR3 coding sequence is TGCGCCAGCAGCCAAGATCGTGGCCGATCGAACTATGGCTACACCTTC.

The J gene is TRBJ2-5, the V gene TRBV15; the match to TRBD2 covers 12 bases. Germline V gene lookup returns CDR1 LNHNV and CDR2 YYDKDF (reference sequence). Losses at the gene ends were 3 bases for V and 5 bases for J; bases not matched to a gene: 4. The CDR3 contains 15 residues. CDR3 sequence: CATSRTSGGGETQYF. The CDR3 DNA reads TGTGCCACCAGCAGGACTAGCGGGGGAGGGGAGACCCAGTACTTC.

The V call is TRBV7-9, the J call TRBJ2-5, with 9 bases lining up with TRBD2. The CDR3 contains 18 residues. V lost 2 bases, J lost 4 bases, and 14 bases stayed unmatched. The V gene's germline CDR1 is SEHNR and CDR2 FQNEAQ (reference sequence). The CDR3 spells CASSLFRSTSGPRETQYF. For the CDR3, the DNA is TGTGCCAGCAGCTTATTCCGATCGACTAGCGGTCCCCGAGAGACCCAGTACTTC. The full variable domain, completed using reference TRBV7-9 and TRBJ2-5, is DTGVSQNPRHKITKRGQNVTFRCDPISEHNRLYWYRQTLGQGPEFLTYFQNEAQLEKSRLLSDRFSAERPKGSFSTLEIQRTEQGDSAMYLCASSLFRSTSGPRETQYFGPGTRLLVL.

This rearrangement joins TRBV30 to TRBJ2-1; TRBD2 agrees at 8 bases. The length of the CDR3 is 17 residues. Per germline, CDR1 GTSNPN and CDR2 SVGIG (reference sequence). V was clipped by 0 bases and J by 1 base; unmatched bases: 8. The CDR3 DNA reads TGTGCCTGGAGTGTACCGGTTGCGGGGGGATCCTACAATGAGCAGTTCTTC. Translating gives CAWSVPVAGGSYNEQFF. Drawing the rest from reference TRBV30 and TRBJ2-1, the complete variable domain is SQTIHQWPATLVQPVGSPLSLECTVEGTSNPNLYWYRQAAGRGLQLLFYSVGIGQISSEVPQNLSASRPQDRQFILSSKKLLLSDSGFYLCAWSVPVAGGSYNEQFFGPGTRLTVL.

The V gene is TRBV30, the J gene TRBJ1-1; no clear D. The CDR3 has 11 amino acids. Trimming removed 4 bases from V and 8 bases from J, with 11 bases in between. The germline CDR1 and CDR2 sequences are GTSNPN and SVGIG (reference sequence). CDR3 sequence (DNA): TGTGCCTGGACCTATGAAGTCGAAGCTTTCTTT. Translating gives CAWTYEVEAFF.

The J gene is TRBJ1-1, the V gene TRBV9; D is ambiguous. The germline CDR1 and CDR2 sequences are SGDLS and YYNGEE. Trimming cost V 2 bases and J 0 bases, with 14 bases left between them. The CDR3 runs to 16 residues. The CDR3 reads CASSVHPSGMNTEAFF. CDR3 DNA: TGTGCCAGCAGCGTTCACCCCTCTGGGATGAACACTGAAGCTTTCTTT.

The chain carries TRBV20-1 and TRBJ2-7; 9 bases match TRBD1. The CDR3 loop spans 14 amino acids. Trimming cost V 5 bases and J 4 bases; bases outside gene matches: 9. Per the germline V gene, CDR1 is DFQATT and CDR2 is SNEGSKA (reference sequence). CDR3 sequence: CSASTRDRAYEQYF. DNA of the CDR3: TGCAGTGCTTCAACCCGGGACAGGGCTTACGAGCAGTACTTC.

The rearrangement links TRBV7-6 to TRBJ2-5, with D possibly matching TRBD1 (6 bases). V shed 5 bases and J shed 6 bases, with 13 bases lying between them. The CDR3 is made up of 13 amino acids. Germline V lookup: CDR1 SGHVS, CDR2 FNYEAQ. The CDR3 loop reads CASSPGERKTQYF. The CDR3 DNA is TGTGCCAGCAGCCCAGGGGAACGGAAGACCCAGTACTTC.

This sequence joins TRBV5-6 and TRBJ1-2; D not resolved. Trimming removed 4 bases from V and 1 base from J, with 8 bases in between. Germline CDR1 is SGHDT and CDR2 is YYEEEE. CDR3 length: 13 amino acids. The CDR3 is CASSLQNNYGYTF. The CDR3 coding sequence is TGTGCCAGCAGCCTCCAGAATAACTATGGCTACACCTTC.

This rearrangement joins TRBV18 to TRBJ2-5, with D perhaps matching TRBD2 (5 bases). Germline V gene lookup returns CDR1 KGHSH and CDR2 LQKENI. Deletions cut 0 bases from V and 7 bases from J, with 15 bases between. The CDR3 totals 15 residues. CDR3 DNA: TGTGCCAGCTCACCACCAACGGTAGTCGAGGGGACCCAGTACTTC. Translation: CASSPPTVVEGTQYF.

V gene TRBV2 combines with J gene TRBJ2-3; TRBD2 might be the D (6 bases). Germline CDR1 SNHLY, CDR2 FYNNEI. The CDR3 runs to 13 residues. Trimming removed 10 bases from V and 0 bases from J, with 11 bases in between. CDR3: CATPGESTDTQYF. Here the CDR3 DNA reads TGTGCCACCCCGGGGGAAAGCACAGATACGCAGTATTTT.

The CDR3 DNA reads TGTGCCAGCAGCGTAGCTTCGAGGGAGATGGCAGGGACGACTAACTATGGCTACACCTTC. Protein product: CASSVASREMAGTTNYGYTF. This chain joins TRBV9 and TRBJ1-2; D might be TRBD1 (5 bases). The V gene lost 0 bases and the J gene lost 0 bases, with 24 bases spanning the gap. The germline gives CDR1 SGDLS, CDR2 YYNGEE. The CDR3 totals 20 residues.

The V gene is TRBV20-1, the J gene TRBJ2-6; no clear D gene. The CDR3 has 13 amino acids. Germline assignment: CDR1 DFQATT and CDR2 SNEGSKA (reference sequence). The V end was cut by 4 bases, the J end by 2 bases, with 6 bases between. Here the CDR3 DNA reads TGCAGTGCTACGGAACCTGGGGCCAACGTCCTGACTTTC. It translates to CSATEPGANVLTF.

The genes are TRBV29-1 and TRBJ2-5, with 7 bases matching TRBD1. V lost 6 bases, J lost 1 base, and 8 bases stayed unmatched. Germline-derived CDR1 and CDR2 are SQVTM and ANQGSEA. The length of the CDR3 is 14 residues. CDR3 protein: CSVETGDTQETQYF. In DNA form, the CDR3 reads TGCAGCGTGGAAACAGGGGACACCCAAGAGACCCAGTACTTC.

This chain uses TRBV20-1 with TRBJ1-2; possible D gene TRBD1, 5 bases. This CDR3 region has 12 residues. Germline V gives CDR1 DFQATT, CDR2 SNEGSKA (reference sequence). V was clipped by 5 bases and J by 4 bases, with 11 bases between them. CDR3 coding DNA: TGCAGTGCTGACAGCCGAACCTATGGCTACACCTTC. Encoded protein: CSADSRTYGYTF.

The chain uses TRBV9 and TRBJ1-1; D is undetermined. This CDR3 comprises 16 residues. Germline-derived CDR1 and CDR2 are SGDLS and YYNGEE. Trimming stripped 3 bases from V and 0 bases from J, with 15 bases between. CDR3 nucleotide sequence: TGTGCCAGCAGCGCCCCCTTAGGGAGTGTGAACACTGAAGCTTTCTTT. Translation gives CASSAPLGSVNTEAFF.

The V and J genes are TRBV2 and TRBJ2-7; D gene unclear. Trimming removed 3 bases at V and 0 bases at J, with 3 bases between. The germline V gene has CDR1 SNHLY and CDR2 FYNNEI. There are 12 residues in the CDR3. The CDR3 DNA reads as TGTGCCAGCAGTGACTTCTCCTACGAGCAGTACGTC. Its translation is CASSDFSYEQYV.

The chain recombines TRBV30 with TRBJ1-1; D ambiguous. Trimming cost V 4 bases and J 3 bases, with 15 bases left between them. Per the germline V gene, CDR1 is GTSNPN and CDR2 is SVGIG (reference sequence). This CDR3 comprises 14 residues. CDR3 sequence reads: CAWTPAGVDTEAFF. As DNA, the CDR3 is TGTGCCTGGACCCCAGCGGGAGTCGACACTGAAGCTTTCTTT.

This clonotype is medium-sized (0.01 to 0.1%) in the sample. The chain joins TRBV12-3 or TRBV12-4 to TRBJ2-3; no clear D. Trimming cost V 6 bases and J 1 base, with 5 bases left between them. There are 12 residues in the CDR3. The CDR3 spells CASSLGTDTQYF. The CDR3 bases are TGTGCCAGCAGCTTGGGCACAGATACGCAGTATTTT.

This chain uses TRBV20-1 with TRBJ1-2; 8 positions agree with TRBD1. With 3 bases clipped from V and 4 bases from J, the junction kept 7 bases outside the gene matches. Germline values: CDR1 DFQATT, CDR2 SNEGSKA (reference sequence). The CDR3 totals 14 residues. CDR3 nucleotides: TGCAGTGCTAGCTCGACAGGGGTGGGCTATGGCTACACCTTC. This codes for CSASSTGVGYGYTF.